The 10 T cell receptor beta chains below were found in one sample sequenced in a study of shared clonotypes between healthy human individuals. Here immunoSEQ multiplex PCR was the method, and the copy in TCRdb shows in-frame clones only, minus some. The data show some 1.1 million clones, 60% to 80% seen once. Sequencing used memory CD4+ T cells from PBMCs. Noted subset: CD45RA-negative fraction. These receptors came from a man between 18 and 29 years old in good health. Some clones in this sample may be carry-over from other donors' samples.

The chain uses TRBV6-4 and TRBJ1-2; the D is unclear. The CDR3 consists of 15 residues. Germline V gives CDR1 MRHNA, CDR2 SNTAGT. Trimming shortened V by 0 bases and J by 8 bases, and 16 bases separated the two germline ends. CDR3 sequence reads: CASSDSWGNTRGYTF. CDR3 bases: TGTGCCAGCAGTGACTCTTGGGGTAATACACGCGGCTACACCTTC.

In its sample, this clone was seen once. V gene TRBV5-5 combines with J gene TRBJ2-1, with D possibly TRBD2 on 6 matching bases. Germline V lookup: CDR1 SGHKS, CDR2 YYEKEE (reference sequence). This CDR3 has 15 amino acids. The V end lost 0 bases, the J end lost 3 bases, and 10 bases lay between the germline ends. For the CDR3, the DNA is TGTGCCAGCAGCTTGGACGCTAGCGACTACAATGAGCAGTTCTTC. It is translated as CASSLDASDYNEQFF.

The V gene is TRBV5-1, the J gene TRBJ2-5; 8 nucleotides match TRBD1. Per germline, CDR1 SGHRS and CDR2 YFSETQ. This CDR3 comprises 14 residues. Trimming took 4 bases from V and 5 from J; bases not matched to a gene: 7. The CDR3 reads CASSKGQEGETQYF. The CDR3 DNA sequence: TGCGCCAGCAGCAAGGGACAGGAAGGGGAGACCCAGTACTTC.

The V call is TRBV28, the J call TRBJ2-7, with D tentatively TRBD2 (6 bases). Germline V gene lookup returns CDR1 MDHEN and CDR2 SYDVKM. V was shortened by 5 bases and J by 9 bases, with 20 bases between the two germline ends. The CDR3 covers 14 residues. CDR3 nucleotide sequence: TGTGCCAGCAGTCTTCGGGACTCCGCCAAGGGGCAGTACTTC. It codes for CASSLRDSAKGQYF.

This chain uses TRBV6-4 with TRBJ2-7; D perhaps matches TRBD2 (5 bases). Per germline, CDR1 MRHNA and CDR2 SNTAGT. The germline V and J ends were trimmed by 0 bases and 0 bases, with 6 bases remaining between them. CDR3 length equals 14 residues. This CDR3 reads CASSDSGSSYEQYF. For the CDR3, the DNA is TGTGCCAGCAGTGACTCGGGGAGCTCCTACGAGCAGTACTTC.

V is TRBV30 and J is TRBJ2-1; TRBD2 agrees at 7 bases. CDR1 is GTSNPN, CDR2 SVGIG, per germline (reference sequence). The ends lost 3 bases at V and 8 bases at J; junction bases unmatched: 16. CDR3 length: 16 residues. The CDR3 DNA sequence: TGTGCCTGGAGGATCCTCGGGGCGGGGGTTAGGGATGAGCAGTTCTTC. Translated, it gives CAWRILGAGVRDEQFF.

On this clone: The sample contains more than one DNA sequence encoding this CDR3. The chain links TRBV7-2 to TRBJ2-3, with no clear D. The germline V gene encodes CDR1 SGHTA and CDR2 FQGNSA. The CDR3 is made up of 11 amino acids. Trimming left V 1 base short and J 6 bases short, with 2 bases between. The CDR3 sequence: CASSLVDTQYF. The CDR3 nucleotides are TGTGCCAGCAGCTTAGTTGATACGCAGTATTTT.

CDR3 nucleotides: TGTGCCAGCAAACCAGACAGGGGTAATGAAAAACTGTTTTTT. Encoded protein: CASKPDRGNEKLFF. The V gene is TRBV2, the J gene TRBJ1-4; 8 bases are shared with TRBD1. CDR1 SNHLY and CDR2 FYNNEI come from the germline V gene. The CDR3 is made up of 14 amino acids. The ends lost 7 bases at V and 4 bases at J; junction bases unmatched: 5.

This clone was counted between two and nine times. This chain connects TRBV30 to TRBJ1-1, with D uncertain. The CDR3 is made up of 14 amino acids. Trimming shortened V by 4 bases and J by 0 bases, and 12 bases separated the two germline ends. From germline, CDR1 is GTSNPN and CDR2 SVGIG (reference sequence). The CDR3 reads CAWKLQLLNTEAFF. The CDR3 coding sequence is TGTGCCTGGAAGTTACAGCTCCTGAACACTGAAGCTTTCTTT. Complete variable domain (other parts from reference TRBV30 and TRBJ1-1): SQTIHQWPATLVQPVGSPLSLECTVEGTSNPNLYWYRQAAGRGLQLLFYSVGIGQISSEVPQNLSASRPQDRQFILSSKKLLLSDSGFYLCAWKLQLLNTEAFFGQGTRLTVV.

Only a few counts were recorded for this clone. The chain combines TRBV2 with TRBJ2-6; D not certain. V lost 4 bases and J lost 2, with 6 bases in between. Per germline, CDR1 SNHLY and CDR2 FYNNEI. This CDR3 contains 14 residues. The CDR3 coding sequence is TGTGCCAGCAGTGCAAAGGCTGGGGCCAACGTCCTGACTTTC. Translation gives CASSAKAGANVLTF.